Given below is one T cell receptor (beta chain) in context. There is no known antigen for this receptor. For each CD8+ T cell subset, flow sorting was done in triplicate, and some 300,000 cells per subset went directly into RLT lysis buffer. Standard density gradient centrifugation was used to isolate peripheral blood mononuclear cells from buffy coats. An RNeasy Mini Kit was used to extract total RNA from the sorted cells. Sequenced on a NextSeq 550. The Human TCR Profiling Kit (MiLaboratory) was used to make UMI-labeled 5' RACE TRB cDNA libraries. cDNA synthesis used the entire amount of extracted RNA, and PCR amplification then used the entire amount of cDNA produced. Libraries were prepared in parallel with an identical number of PCR cycles. The paper's processing steps were these. With a requirement of at least two reads per UMI, MIGEC and MiXCR extracted about 50,000 +/- 10,000 unique UMI-labeled TRB cDNA molecules per library. An average of about 40,000 +/- 10,000 functional in-frame TRB CDR3 nucleotide clonotypes without stop codons was found per library. After downsampling to 5000 UMI-labeled TRB molecules per sample, diversity metrics such as normalized Shannon-Wiener and Chao1 were calculated in VDJtools. For the central five CDR3 residues, VDJtools calculated physicochemical properties weighted by clonotype size, namely interaction energy, strength, volume and Kidera factor 4. Reprocessed by TCRdb, the reads give a single entry per CDR3 protein sequence, without DNA. The V and J calls reflect TCRdb's pipeline rather than the authors' work. This specimen's table enumerates about 40,000 distinct CDR3 sequences. The leading ten clones occupy more than 7% of the sample.

The data were obtained in a study of CXCR3-negative and CXCR3-positive naive CD8 T cells (dated by TCRdb to between 2019 and 2020). With respect to the entire study: In total, approximately 130 million TRB reads were obtained, corresponding to roughly 1.5 +/- 0.3 million reads per library. For the TRBV-TRBJ cluster analysis, the naive subsets came from 5 donors, while the memory cells came from 3 donors. The diversity and physicochemical repertoire analyses included 11 donors pooled from two independent experiments. What the study reported, not specific to this receptor: Freshly isolated PBMCs were used for most assays because CXCR3 expression partially decreased after cryopreservation. Comparably high repertoire diversity was found in both naive subsets, whereas much lower repertoire diversity was found in memory CD8+ T cells. Similar TRBV-TRBJ usage was shown by naive CXCR3-negative and CXCR3-positive cells from the same donor, whereas distinct patterns were shown by memory cells. Because surface CD5, which is linked to self-reactivity in mice, was comparable between the naive subsets, TCR interaction strength was also inferred from TRB CDR3 physicochemical properties.

The germline V gene provides CDR1 SGHTA and CDR2 FQGTGA. CDR3 length: 16 amino acids, cysteine to phenylalanine. DNA for this receptor is not on file. The TCR originated in a human donor in good health. Some clones in this sample may be carry-over from other donors' samples. The sequencing input was memory CD8+ T cells from blood. Taken with the paper, the label for cell subset or site translates to: conventional CD8+ memory T cells (TMEM), sorted as controls. This sequence uses TRBV7-3 and TRBJ2-1. The CDR3 has the sequence CASSWTRRGSYNEQFF.